This passage covers 26 T cell receptor beta chains from one sample sequenced in a study of T cells in women clearing cervical HPV infection. Generated by immunoSEQ multiplex PCR, the TCRdb table keeps only in-frame clones and is missing some. This sample's table reports tens of thousands of clones. Sequenced: blood buffy coat. The receptor source for this set is a woman between 18 and 70 years old with a cervical HPV16 infection that either progressed to CIN3+ or cleared (not recorded which).

In regard to this clone: Read data end 3 residues before the CDR3 end; the end is taken from the germline J gene. The chain combines TRBV6-2 or TRBV6-3 with TRBJ1-1, with D possibly TRBD1 on 5 matching bases. The CDR3 is made up of 13 amino acids. V was shortened by 0 bases and J by 7 bases, with 9 bases between the two germline ends. Looked up from germline, CDR1 is MNHEY and CDR2 is SVGEGT. The sequenced part of the CDR3 DNA is TGTGCCAGCAGTTACTCGGGGCGCCTTGAA. Translated: CASSYSGRLE. The entire CDR3 sequence reads CASSYSGRLEAFF.

Worth noting for this clone: The missing CDR3 end, 3 residues past where the read stops, is filled in from the germline J gene. V is TRBV3-1 (or the pseudogene TRBV3-2) and J is TRBJ1-6, with a possible D match to TRBD1 (5 bases). Germline V CDR1 and CDR2: LGHDT, YNNKEL (reference sequence). Trimming cost V 0 bases and J 10 bases, with 13 bases left between them. This CDR3 is 15 amino acids long. The CDR3 loop is CASSQDPQGSSPLHF. The CDR3 DNA, read in part, is TGTGCCAGCAGCCAAGATCCCCAGGGTAGCTCACCC.

Comments on this clone: Read data end 3 residues before the CDR3 end; the end is taken from the germline J gene. This sequence joins TRBV7-2 and TRBJ2-2; D remains ambiguous. The CDR3 covers 14 residues. Per germline, CDR1 SGHTA and CDR2 FQGNSA. V lost 2 bases and J lost 0, with 4 bases in between. CDR3 bases read: TGTGCCAGCAGCTTACTATCGAACACCGGGGAG. It encodes CASSLLSNTGE. The complete CDR3 sequence is CASSLLSNTGELFF.

Regarding this clone: With the read ending 3 residues before the CDR3 end, the germline J gene is used to fill in that end. The rearrangement uses TRBV6-1 and TRBJ1-5; the D is unclear. Between the trimmed V and J ends, which lost 4 bases and 1 base, there was a span of 11 bases. The CDR3 has 15 residues. CDR1 is MNHNS, CDR2 SASEGT, per germline. CDR3 loop: CASSASGGSNQPQHF. The CDR3 DNA, read in part, is TGTGCCAGCAGTGCCAGCGGCGGGAGCAATCAGCCC.

Notes on this clone: The read ends 3 residues before the CDR3 terminus; that terminus is restored from the germline J gene. The gene calls are TRBV6-2 or TRBV6-3 and TRBJ2-1; the match to TRBD2 covers 9 bases. CDR1 and CDR2 from the germline V gene are MNHEY and SVGEGT. V lost 9 bases and J lost 7; bases outside the gene matches: 13. There are 15 residues in the CDR3. The covered CDR3 bases are TGTGCCAGTTTAGCGGGAGCAGGTGGTATGAATGAG. This codes for CASLAGAGGMNE. The full CDR3 is CASLAGAGGMNEQFF.

A word on this clone: The DNA ends 3 residues before the CDR3 does, and the rest of the CDR3 is filled in from the germline J gene. J is TRBJ2-1 and V is TRBV29-1; D perhaps matches TRBD2 (5 bases). Trimming took 1 base from V and 8 from J, leaving 21 bases between them. Germline V gives CDR1 SQVTM, CDR2 ANQGSEA. This CDR3 region has 16 residues. CDR3 bases read: TGCAGCGTTGAAGTTGGCCTAGACCCTCGAGCGGATGAG. This sequence encodes CSVEVGLDPRADE. The entire CDR3 protein reads CSVEVGLDPRADEQFF.

A word on this clone: Read sequence stops 3 residues before the CDR3 end, and the germline J gene provides the missing end. The chain uses TRBV7-3 and TRBJ2-1, with 7 bases fitting TRBD2. The junction had 19 bases not matched to a gene; V was cut back by 1 base and J by 1 base. Germline V gene sequence: CDR1 SGHTA, CDR2 FQGTGA. CDR3 length equals 21 residues. CDR3 protein: CASSLRRAFSGFLKSYNEQFF. The DNA read from the CDR3 is TGTGCCAGCAGCTTAAGGAGGGCCTTTAGCGGGTTTTTAAAGTCCTACAATGAG.

On this clone itself: Sequencing ends 3 residues short of the CDR3 end; the germline J gene provides the rest. The V gene is TRBV19, the J gene TRBJ1-6, with 8 positions matching TRBD1. This CDR3 has 16 residues. The V segment lost 9 bases and the J segment 4 bases; nucleotides outside the gene matches: 11. The germline CDR1 and CDR2 sequences are LNHDA and SQIVND (reference sequence). The CDR3 loop reads CASKPGQELYNSPLHF. CDR3 DNA (partial): TGTGCCAGCAAACCGGGACAGGAGCTTTATAATTCACCC.

Worth noting for this clone: The CDR3 goes on 3 residues after the read ends, and that part is filled in from the germline J gene. The chain recombines TRBV5-5 with TRBJ2-7; possibly TRBD2 for D (5 bases). Germline V lookup: CDR1 SGHKS, CDR2 YYEKEE (reference sequence). The CDR3 spans 14 residues. Trimming cost V 5 bases and J 0 bases, with 12 bases left between them. CDR3 protein: CASRYAGSSYEQYF. The sequenced CDR3 bases are TGTGCCAGCAGGTACGCGGGTAGCTCCTACGAG.

To note about this clone: The observed sequence ends 3 residues before the CDR3 terminus, with the missing tail filled in from the germline J gene. This chain connects TRBV2 to TRBJ1-2, with 7 nucleotides matching TRBD1. Germline values: CDR1 SNHLY, CDR2 FYNNEI. The J segment lost 2 bases and the V segment lost 8 bases, leaving 5 bases of the junction unmatched. The CDR3 length is 13 residues. The CDR3 loop is CASRKTGNYGYTF. CDR3 bases read: TGTGCCAGCCGGAAGACAGGGAACTATGGC.

On this clone itself: The missing CDR3 end, 3 residues past where the read stops, is filled in from the germline J gene. The chain combines TRBV4-1 with TRBJ2-4; 8 bases map to TRBD2. The CDR3 length is 16 residues. In germline, CDR1 is MGHRA, CDR2 YSYEKL. The J segment lost 5 bases and the V segment lost 3 bases, leaving 9 bases of the junction unmatched. The CDR3 loop reads CASSQGGSGIQNIQYF. The covered CDR3 bases are TGCGCCAGCAGCCAGGGGGGTAGCGGGATCCAAAACATT.

With respect to this clone: The DNA ends 3 residues before the CDR3 does, and the rest of the CDR3 is filled in from the germline J gene. The chain combines TRBV6-1 with TRBJ1-2, with 8 bases fitting TRBD1. After removal of 3 bases from V and 2 bases from J, the junction contained 5 bases not matched to a gene. The length of the CDR3 is 15 residues. Germline V gene sequence: CDR1 MNHNS, CDR2 SASEGT. CDR3 sequence reads: CASSDHRGGNYGYTF. The part of the CDR3 DNA that was read is TGTGCCAGCAGTGACCACAGGGGGGGGAACTATGGC.

With respect to this clone: At one end the junction does not follow the germline gene, possibly because of a read error. The read halts 3 residues ahead of the CDR3 end, with the missing end drawn from the germline J gene. V gene TRBV5-1 combines with J gene TRBJ1-4, with 7 bases identical to TRBD1. The CDR3 is 15 amino acids. Germline loops: CDR1 SGHRS, CDR2 YFSETQ. The covered CDR3 bases are TGCGCCAGCAGGTCGTTAACAGGGGCGGAAGAAAGA. Translation gives CASRSLTGAEER. The whole CDR3 protein is CASRSLTGAEERLFF.

With respect to this clone: With the read ending 3 residues before the CDR3 end, the germline J gene is used to fill in that end. The V gene is TRBV2, the J gene TRBJ2-1; TRBD2 might be the D (6 bases). This CDR3 is built from 15 residues. Germline V gene data show CDR1 as SNHLY and CDR2 as FYNNEI. Trimming removed 11 bases from V and 0 bases from J, with 17 bases in between. CDR3 DNA (partial): TGTGCCTCCACCCCCGGGACTGCCTCCTACAATGAG. Translated: CASTPGTASYNE. The whole CDR3 sequence reads CASTPGTASYNEQFF.

For this clone: The read stops 3 residues short of the end of the CDR3; the missing end is completed from the germline J gene. V gene TRBV14 combines with J gene TRBJ1-2; TRBD1 matches 7 bases. The trim removed 0 bases at V and 4 bases at J, leaving 5 bases unmatched. CDR1 and CDR2 (germline): SGHDN, FVKESK. The CDR3 covers 15 residues. The covered CDR3 bases are TGTGCCAGCAGCCAAGATCTTTCAGGGGGCTATGGC. It specifies CASSQDLSGGYG. The full CDR3 is CASSQDLSGGYGYTF.

In the case of this clone: The read is 3 residues too short to cover the CDR3 end, so that end is filled in from the germline J gene. The chain joins TRBV5-6 to TRBJ2-7, with D possibly being TRBD1 (6 bases). Between the trimmed V and J ends, which lost 4 bases and 1 base, there was a span of 9 bases. The length of the CDR3 is 13 residues. Germline V CDR1 and CDR2: SGHDT, YYEEEE. Incomplete CDR3 DNA: TGTGCCAGCAGCCAGGGGTTATCCTACGAG. Translation gives CASSQGLSYE. The whole CDR3 sequence is CASSQGLSYEQYF.

In regard to this clone: Read sequence stops 3 residues before the CDR3 end, and the germline J gene provides the missing end. The chain employs TRBV5-1 and TRBJ1-1, with D possibly being TRBD1 (5 bases). V was pared by 0 bases and J by 7 bases, with 16 bases between. Germline values: CDR1 SGHRS, CDR2 YFSETQ. This CDR3 has 15 residues. The CDR3 sequence: CASSLERSRVGEAFF. CDR3 DNA (partial): TGCGCCAGCAGCTTGGAACGATCCAGGGTGGGTGAA.

CDR3 loop: CASSMGPGQHINYEQYF. CDR3 bases read: TGTGCCAGTAGTATGGGTCCGGGACAGCATATCAACTACGAG. The V and J genes are TRBV19 and TRBJ2-7; 7 bases fit TRBD1. The read ends 3 residues early relative to the CDR3; the germline J gene fills the gap. The junction had 14 bases not matched to a gene; V was cut back by 3 bases and J by 3 bases. The CDR3 sequence is 17 residues long. Germline loops: CDR1 LNHDA, CDR2 SQIVND (reference sequence).

To note about this clone: The read ends 3 residues shy of where the CDR3 ends; the end is completed using the germline J gene. The V and J genes are TRBV19 and TRBJ1-4, with TRBD1 as a possible D gene (5 bases). Germline lookup yields CDR1 LNHDA and CDR2 SQIVND (reference sequence). CDR3 length: 16 residues. The part of the CDR3 DNA that was read is TGTGCCAGTAGTATGGGACTAGCGGCTGGGGCCAACGTA. Translating gives CASSMGLAAGANV. The full CDR3 reads CASSMGLAAGANVLFF.

As concerns this clone: From the germline J gene comes the end of the CDR3, since the read stops 3 residues before it. The chain joins TRBV7-9 to TRBJ2-5, with TRBD2 matching 8 bases. CDR1 and CDR2 (germline): SEHNR, FQNEAQ (reference sequence). CDR3 size: 13 residues. V lost 6 bases, J lost 5 bases, and 5 bases stayed unmatched. The CDR3 bases that were read are TGTGCCAGCAGGATTATAGCGGGGGAGACC. Translation: CASRIIAGET. The complete CDR3 sequence is CASRIIAGETQYF.

As concerns this clone: Sequencing ends 3 residues short of the CDR3 end; the germline J gene provides the rest. The chain combines TRBV7-9 with TRBJ2-2; the match to TRBD2 covers 8 bases. This CDR3 region has 15 residues. V was pared by 8 bases and J by 6 bases, with 11 bases of the junction left unmatched. Germline V gene data show CDR1 as SEHNR and CDR2 as FQNEAQ (reference sequence). The CDR3 loop reads CASRSGSIVAGELFF. The CDR3 bases that were read are TGTGCCAGCCGGAGCGGGAGTATTGTGGCCGGGGAG.

With regard to this clone: The read finishes 3 residues shy of the CDR3 end, and the germline J gene is used to complete it. The gene calls are TRBV12-3 or TRBV12-4 and TRBJ2-1; 8 nucleotides line up with TRBD1. The CDR3 sequence is 15 residues long. The V segment lost 3 bases and the J segment 3 bases; nucleotides outside the gene matches: 4. CDR3 residues: CASSLDRVIYNEQFF. The CDR3 DNA, read in part, is TGTGCCAGCAGTTTGGACAGGGTTATCTACAATGAG.

The DNA read from the CDR3 is TGTGCCAGTAGTAATAGACAGAGT. Encoded protein: CASSNRQS. The entire CDR3 protein reads CASSNRQSQYF. The chain employs TRBV19 and TRBJ2-4, with D possibly TRBD1 on 5 matching bases. The read ends 3 residues shy of where the CDR3 ends; the end is completed using the germline J gene. CDR3 size: 11 residues. Germline CDR1 LNHDA, CDR2 SQIVND (reference sequence).

About this clone: The read ends 3 residues early relative to the CDR3; the germline J gene fills the gap. The rearrangement uses TRBV10-3 and TRBJ2-3, with TRBD2 identical over 13 bases. V trimming: 6 bases; J trimming: 5 bases; junction bases outside the gene matches: 14. The CDR3 is made up of 18 amino acids. Germline loops: CDR1 ENHRY, CDR2 SYGVKD. CDR3 residues: CAIRTPQLAGGTGDTQYF. CDR3 bases read: TGTGCCATCAGGACACCCCAACTAGCGGGAGGGACGGGAGATACG.

The CDR3: CASSTQGGRSNQPQHF. The covered CDR3 bases are TGTGCCAGCAGTACACAGGGCGGAAGAAGCAATCAGCCC. The rearrangement joins TRBV2 to TRBJ1-5, with D maybe TRBD1 (6 bases). The CDR3 end lies 3 residues beyond the end of the read and is filled in from the germline J gene. Germline V gene sequence: CDR1 SNHLY, CDR2 FYNNEI. This CDR3 has 16 amino acids. Trimming took 5 bases from V and 1 from J, leaving 15 bases between them.

Points on this clone: The observed sequence ends 3 residues before the CDR3 terminus, with the missing tail filled in from the germline J gene. This chain joins TRBV18 and TRBJ2-7; 7 bases line up with TRBD2. J gave up 3 bases and V 6 bases, and 8 bases lay outside the gene matches. This CDR3 is built from 14 residues. The V gene's germline CDR1 is KGHSH and CDR2 LQKENI. CDR3 DNA (partial): TGTGCCAGCTCCCCCGGGCCTAGCGGCTACGAG. Translating gives CASSPGPSGYE. The entire CDR3 sequence reads CASSPGPSGYEQYF.